This passage covers 22 T cell receptor beta chains from one sample sequenced in a study of technical replicates of blood from a handful of donors (dated by TCRdb to 2016 to 2017). The library was built by means of the immunoSEQ multiplex PCR assay. The clones in this table, taken by TCRdb from immuneACCESS, are in-frame only. Not every clone is retained; where verified, under half of the shortfall comes from an unresolved V gene, and the cause of the rest is unknown. The sample profile shows approximately 100,000 clones; roughly 95% of them were found once. The top ten clonotypes cover approximately 0.2% of the sample. Sequenced: T cells isolated from PBMCs. The receptors shown here come from a human donor in good health.

The CDR3 DNA reads TGTGCCAGCAGCTTGTTTCTAGCTTCTAGGTACGAGCAGTACTTC. Residues: CASSLFLASRYEQYF. V gene TRBV5-6 combines with J gene TRBJ2-7, with D tentatively TRBD2 (5 bases). This CDR3 spans 15 amino acids. CDR1 SGHDT and CDR2 YYEEEE come from the germline V gene. Trimming left V 1 base short and J 4 bases short, with 15 bases between.

This clone occurred a few times. The V call is TRBV18, the J call TRBJ1-1; no definite D call. This CDR3 spans 12 amino acids. Germline V gives CDR1 KGHSH, CDR2 LQKENI. V was clipped by 4 bases and J by 1 base, with 4 bases between them. CDR3 bases: TGTGCCAGCTCACTGGCGAACACTGAAGCTTTCTTT. This translates into CASSLANTEAFF.

This chain links TRBV9 with TRBJ1-1; the D is unclear. Trimming removed 3 bases from V and 6 bases from J, with 12 bases in between. Germline V gene lookup returns CDR1 SGDLS and CDR2 YYNGEE. The CDR3 has 13 residues. The CDR3 loop reads CASSESLVAEAFF. For the CDR3, the DNA is TGTGCCAGCAGCGAAAGTTTAGTCGCTGAAGCTTTCTTT.

V and J are TRBV19 and TRBJ2-7; TRBD2 agrees at 10 bases. The CDR3 is 12 amino acids. Germline CDR1 LNHDA, CDR2 SQIVND (reference sequence). CDR3: CAAASGGNEQYF. Written as DNA, the CDR3 is TGTGCTGCCGCTAGCGGGGGTAACGAGCAGTACTTC.

The V and J genes are TRBV27 and TRBJ2-1; 11 bases agree with TRBD2. The CDR3 covers 15 residues. From germline, CDR1 is MNHEY and CDR2 SMNVEV (reference sequence). Losses at the gene ends were 9 bases for V and 5 bases for J; bases not matched to a gene: 9. CDR3 loop: CASASGTSGNNEQFF. For the CDR3, the DNA is TGTGCCAGTGCCTCGGGGACTAGCGGTAACAATGAGCAGTTCTTC.

As DNA, the CDR3 is TGTGCCAGCAGCTTAGACGGTCAGCGCTACGAGCAGTACTTC. It translates to CASSLDGQRYEQYF. This rearrangement joins TRBV5-4 to TRBJ2-7; D is unclear. The CDR3 loop spans 14 amino acids. V dropped 2 bases and J dropped 3 bases, with 12 bases sitting between them. Germline lookup yields CDR1 SGHNT and CDR2 YYREEE (reference sequence).

This chain uses TRBV7-3 with TRBJ2-1, with TRBD1 as a possible D gene (6 bases). Germline assignment: CDR1 SGHTA and CDR2 FQGTGA. Trimming pared 3 bases from V and 1 base from J, leaving 16 bases between. The CDR3 extends over 17 amino acids. CDR3 residues: CASSLMAWGPSYNEQFF. CDR3 in DNA: TGTGCCAGCAGCTTGATGGCGTGGGGGCCTTCCTACAATGAGCAGTTCTTC.

The rearrangement joins TRBV5-6 to TRBJ2-5; tentative D call: TRBD2 (5 bases). The CDR3 extends over 14 amino acids. The germline gives CDR1 SGHDT, CDR2 YYEEEE. The V and J ends lost 5 bases and 4 bases respectively, with 15 bases between them. The CDR3 DNA reads as TGTGCCAGCAGTTTTTGGGGAGCGACAGAGACCCAGTACTTC. It specifies CASSFWGATETQYF.

The chain is built from TRBV5-1 and TRBJ2-3; 9 nucleotides agree with TRBD2. Germline CDR1 reads SGHRS; CDR2 reads YFSETQ. This CDR3 has 15 residues. V lost 2 bases to trimming and J lost 2 bases; unmatched junction nucleotides: 3. CDR3 DNA sequence: TGCGCCAGCAGCTTCACTAGCGGGCCCACAGATACGCAGTATTTT. Translation gives CASSFTSGPTDTQYF.

The chain uses TRBV10-1 and TRBJ1-6; D unresolved. The germline V gene encodes CDR1 WNHNN and CDR2 SYGVQD (reference sequence). This CDR3 region has 15 residues. V lost 2 bases and J 6 bases, leaving 11 bases between the germline ends. Written as DNA, the CDR3 is TGCGCCAGCAGTGAGAGGGTACGGGGTAATTCACCCCTCCACTTT. Protein sequence: CASSERVRGNSPLHF.

The genes are TRBV2 and TRBJ2-1; 9 nucleotides match TRBD1. This CDR3 contains 18 residues. V lost 6 bases, J lost 3 bases, and 15 bases stayed unmatched. The germline V gene encodes CDR1 SNHLY and CDR2 FYNNEI. CDR3 sequence (DNA): TGTGCCAGCAGCCAAGAGGAGGACAGGGGATATTTCTACAATGAGCAGTTCTTC. It yields the protein CASSQEEDRGYFYNEQFF. The full variable domain, with the rest looked up from reference TRBV2 and TRBJ2-1, is EPEVTQTPSHQVTQMGQEVILRCVPISNHLYFYWYRQILGQKVEFLVSFYNNEISEKSEIFDDQFSVERPDGSNFTLKIRSTKLEDSAMYFCASSQEEDRGYFYNEQFFGPGTRLTVL.

The genes are TRBV7-2 and TRBJ1-1; TRBD1 matches at 7 bases. Germline CDR1 reads SGHTA; CDR2 reads FQGNSA. V shed 2 bases, J shed 2 bases, and the junction held 5 bases outside the gene matches. CDR3 length equals 15 residues. The CDR3 loop reads CASSLPHRGNTEAFF. CDR3 in DNA: TGTGCCAGCAGCTTACCCCACAGGGGTAACACTGAAGCTTTCTTT.

The rearrangement links TRBV18 to TRBJ1-4; tentatively, D is TRBD1 (5 bases). In germline, CDR1 is KGHSH, CDR2 LQKENI. V shed 1 base and J shed 7 bases, with 10 bases lying between them. The CDR3 is made up of 14 amino acids. CDR3 loop: CASSPQGAFEKLFF. The CDR3 bases are TGTGCCAGCTCACCACAAGGGGCTTTTGAAAAACTGTTTTTT.

V and J are TRBV5-4 and TRBJ2-2, with D hard to call. The ends were cut back, 4 bases at V and 6 bases at J, with 7 bases in the middle. Germline V gene sequence: CDR1 SGHNT, CDR2 YYREEE (reference sequence). This CDR3 comprises 12 residues. The CDR3 reads CASSLPAGELFF. The CDR3 DNA follows: TGTGCCAGCAGCCTCCCTGCCGGGGAGCTGTTTTTT.

The chain uses TRBV7-3 and TRBJ2-3, with 7 bases aligning to TRBD1. After removal of 5 bases from V and 0 bases from J, the junction contained 2 bases not matched to a gene. CDR1 and CDR2 (germline): SGHTA, FQGTGA. This CDR3 has 14 amino acids. CDR3 sequence: CASSPGQSTDTQYF. The CDR3 coding sequence is TGTGCCAGCAGCCCGGGACAGAGCACAGATACGCAGTATTTT.

The rearrangement uses TRBV7-9 and TRBJ1-1; no firm D call. V was pared by 5 bases and J by 0 bases, with 16 bases between. The CDR3 contains 16 residues. Germline V gene sequence: CDR1 SEHNR, CDR2 FQNEAQ (reference sequence). The CDR3 DNA follows: TGTGCCAGCAGCCCATTAAACGGGTGGTTGAACACTGAAGCTTTCTTT. It yields the protein CASSPLNGWLNTEAFF.

The rearrangement joins TRBV19 to TRBJ2-2, with 13 bases identical to TRBD2. Germline CDR1 is LNHDA and CDR2 is SQIVND (reference sequence). This CDR3 region has 17 residues. The V gene end was trimmed by 7 bases and the J gene end by 6 bases; junction bases not matched to a gene: 11. The CDR3 region is CASIPIRTSGSAGELFF. CDR3 in DNA: TGTGCCAGTATCCCTATCCGGACTAGCGGGAGTGCCGGGGAGCTGTTTTTT.

The chain has TRBV7-8 and TRBJ2-3; unclear D gene. Trimming took off 5 bases at V and 9 bases at J, with 12 bases between the two ends. CDR1 and CDR2 (germline): SGHVS, FQNEAQ. CDR3 length: 12 amino acids. CDR3 region: CASSLGSGTQYF. As DNA, the CDR3 is TGTGCCAGCAGCCTCGGATCCGGGACGCAGTATTTT.

The chain couples TRBV25-1 to TRBJ2-6; D gene unclear. The CDR3 spans 13 residues. Per the germline V gene, CDR1 is MGHDK and CDR2 is SYGVNS. V was cut by 5 bases and J by 4 bases, with 6 bases left in between. The CDR3, as DNA: TGTGCCAGCAGTTACTCCGGGGCCAACGTCCTGACTTTC. This gives the protein CASSYSGANVLTF. The full variable domain, in which reference TRBV25-1 and TRBJ2-6 provide the parts outside the CDR3, is EADIYQTPRYLVIGTGKKITLECSQTMGHDKMYWYQQDPGMELHLIHYSYGVNSTEKGDLSSESTVSRIRTEHFPLTLESARPSHTSQYLCASSYSGANVLTFGAGSRLTVL.

The chain couples TRBV19 to TRBJ2-2, with TRBD2 as a possible D gene (6 bases). The V and J ends lost 7 bases and 0 bases respectively, with 12 bases between them. Per the germline V gene, CDR1 is LNHDA and CDR2 is SQIVND (reference sequence). The CDR3 is 15 residues long. The DNA of the CDR3 is TGTGCCAGTAAGCACGGCGGGGCGAACACCGGGGAGCTGTTTTTT. Translation: CASKHGGANTGELFF.

This clone was counted a single time. This chain joins TRBV6-6 and TRBJ2-7, with 8 positions matching TRBD2. CDR3 length: 14 residues. Per the germline V gene, CDR1 is MNHNY and CDR2 is SVGAGI (reference sequence). Losses at the gene ends were 7 bases for V and 2 bases for J; bases not matched to a gene: 7. The CDR3 bases are TGTGCCAGCAATCCCCGGGAGGGGGCCTACGAGCAGTACTTC. Protein: CASNPREGAYEQYF.

V gene TRBV4-2 combines with J gene TRBJ1-5; D is possibly TRBD1 (5 bases). Trimming took off 0 bases at V and 2 bases at J, with 11 bases between the two ends. Germline V gene data show CDR1 as LGHNA and CDR2 as YNFKEQ. The CDR3 sequence is 16 residues long. CDR3 amino acids: CASSQEAGNGNQPQHF. Here the CDR3 DNA reads TGTGCCAGCAGCCAAGAAGCAGGGAACGGCAATCAGCCCCAGCATTTT.